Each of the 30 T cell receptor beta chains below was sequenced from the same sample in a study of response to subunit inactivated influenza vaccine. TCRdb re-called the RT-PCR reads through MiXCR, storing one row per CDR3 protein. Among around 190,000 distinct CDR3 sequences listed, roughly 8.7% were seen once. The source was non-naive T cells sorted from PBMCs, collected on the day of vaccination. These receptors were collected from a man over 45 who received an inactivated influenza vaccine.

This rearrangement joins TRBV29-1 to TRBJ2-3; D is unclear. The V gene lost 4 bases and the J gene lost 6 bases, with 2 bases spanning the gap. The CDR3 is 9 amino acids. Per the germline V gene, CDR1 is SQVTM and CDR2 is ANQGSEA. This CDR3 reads CSVGDTQYF. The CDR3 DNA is TGCAGCGTTGGGGATACGCAGTATTTT.

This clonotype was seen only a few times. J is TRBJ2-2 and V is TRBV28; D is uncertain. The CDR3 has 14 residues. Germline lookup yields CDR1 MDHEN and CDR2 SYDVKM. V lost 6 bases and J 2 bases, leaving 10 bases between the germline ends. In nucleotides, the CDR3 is TGTGCCAGCAGATCAATCTTTAACACCGGGGAGCTGTTTTTT. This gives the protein CASRSIFNTGELFF.

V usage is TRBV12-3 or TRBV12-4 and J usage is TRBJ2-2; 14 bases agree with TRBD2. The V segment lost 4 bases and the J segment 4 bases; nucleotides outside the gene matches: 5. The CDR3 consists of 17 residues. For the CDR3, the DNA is TGTGCCAGCAGTTCCCCCGGACTAGCGGGGGGCACCGGGGAGCTGTTTTTT. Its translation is CASSSPGLAGGTGELFF.

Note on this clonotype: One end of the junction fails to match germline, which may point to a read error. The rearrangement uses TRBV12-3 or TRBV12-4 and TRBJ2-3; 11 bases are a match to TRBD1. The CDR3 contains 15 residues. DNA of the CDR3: TGTTCCAGCAGTTCACCGGGACAGGGGGAAGGAACGCAGTATTTT. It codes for CSSSSPGQGEGTQYF.

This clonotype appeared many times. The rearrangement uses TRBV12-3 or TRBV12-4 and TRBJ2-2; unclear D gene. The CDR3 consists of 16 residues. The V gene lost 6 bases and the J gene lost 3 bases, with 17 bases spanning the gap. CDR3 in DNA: TGTGCCAGCAGCCCAACTGGGAACCTGTACACCGGGGAGCTGTTTTTT. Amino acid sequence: CASSPTGNLYTGELFF.

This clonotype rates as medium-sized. The CDR3 DNA reads as TGTGCCACCAGCAGAGGGACTACCCAAGAGACCCAGTACTTC. This translates into CATSRGTTQETQYF. The gene calls are TRBV15 and TRBJ2-5; D perhaps matches TRBD2 (6 bases). The CDR3 length is 14 residues. Trimming left V 1 base short and J 1 base short, with 7 bases between. Germline V gene data show CDR1 as LNHNV and CDR2 as YYDKDF (reference sequence).

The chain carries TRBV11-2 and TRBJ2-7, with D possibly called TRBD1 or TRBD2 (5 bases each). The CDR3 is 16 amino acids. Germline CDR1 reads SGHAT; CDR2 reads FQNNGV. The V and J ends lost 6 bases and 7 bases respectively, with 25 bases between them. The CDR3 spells CASSEYGAGPSVEQYF. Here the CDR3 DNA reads TGTGCCAGCAGTGAATATGGGGCGGGCCCGAGTGTGGAGCAGTACTTC.

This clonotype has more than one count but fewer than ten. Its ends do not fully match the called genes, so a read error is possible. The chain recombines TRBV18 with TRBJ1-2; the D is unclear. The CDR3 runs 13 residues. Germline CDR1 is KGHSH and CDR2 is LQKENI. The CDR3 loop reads CASSPPDYYGHTF. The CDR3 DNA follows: TGTGCCAGCTCACCCCCCGACTACTATGGCCACACCTTC.

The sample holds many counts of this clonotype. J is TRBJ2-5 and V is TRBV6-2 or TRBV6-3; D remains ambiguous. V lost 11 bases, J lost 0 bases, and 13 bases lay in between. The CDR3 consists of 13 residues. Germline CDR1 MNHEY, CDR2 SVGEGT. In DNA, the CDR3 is TGTGCCGCCACCAGAACGTACCAAGAGACCCAGTACTTC. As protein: CAATRTYQETQYF.

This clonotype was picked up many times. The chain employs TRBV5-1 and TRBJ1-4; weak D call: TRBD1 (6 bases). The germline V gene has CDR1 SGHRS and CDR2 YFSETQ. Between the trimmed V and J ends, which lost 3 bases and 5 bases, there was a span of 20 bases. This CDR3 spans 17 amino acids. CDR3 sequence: CASSSNPLTGRNEKLFF. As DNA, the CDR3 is TGCGCCAGCAGCTCCAATCCTTTGACAGGACGAAATGAAAAACTGTTTTTT.

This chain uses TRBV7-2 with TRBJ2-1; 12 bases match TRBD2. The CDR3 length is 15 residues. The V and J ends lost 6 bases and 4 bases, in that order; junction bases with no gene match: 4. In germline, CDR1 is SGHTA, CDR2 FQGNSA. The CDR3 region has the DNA TGTGCCAGCAGTTTGACTAGCGGGGGATACAATGAGCAGTTCTTC. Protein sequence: CASSLTSGGYNEQFF.

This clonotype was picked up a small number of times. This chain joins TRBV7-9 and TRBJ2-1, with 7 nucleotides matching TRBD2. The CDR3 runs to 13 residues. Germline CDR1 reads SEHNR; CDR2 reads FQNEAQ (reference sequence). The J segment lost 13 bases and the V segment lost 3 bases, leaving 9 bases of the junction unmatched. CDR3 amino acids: CASSFGPGGFQFF. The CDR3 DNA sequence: TGTGCCAGCAGCTTCGGTCCGGGAGGATTCCAGTTCTTC. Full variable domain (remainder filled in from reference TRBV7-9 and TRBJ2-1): DTGVSQNPRHKITKRGQNVTFRCDPISEHNRLYWYRQTLGQGPEFLTYFQNEAQLEKSRLLSDRFSAERPKGSFSTLEIQRTEQGDSAMYLCASSFGPGGFQFFGPGTRLTVL.

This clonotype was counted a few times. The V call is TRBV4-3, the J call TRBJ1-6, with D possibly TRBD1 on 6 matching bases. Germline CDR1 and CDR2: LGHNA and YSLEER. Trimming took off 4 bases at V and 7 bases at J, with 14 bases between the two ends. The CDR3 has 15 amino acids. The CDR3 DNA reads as TGCGCCAGCAGCCCGGGACACCCGGGGAATTCACCCCTCCACTTT. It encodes CASSPGHPGNSPLHF.

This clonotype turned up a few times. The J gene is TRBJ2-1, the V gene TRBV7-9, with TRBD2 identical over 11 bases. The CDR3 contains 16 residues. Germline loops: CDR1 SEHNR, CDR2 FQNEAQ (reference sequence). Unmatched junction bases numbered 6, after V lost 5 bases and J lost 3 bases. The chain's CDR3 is CASSRLAGRFYNEQFF. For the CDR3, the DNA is TGTGCCAGCAGCAGACTAGCGGGGCGGTTCTACAATGAGCAGTTCTTC.

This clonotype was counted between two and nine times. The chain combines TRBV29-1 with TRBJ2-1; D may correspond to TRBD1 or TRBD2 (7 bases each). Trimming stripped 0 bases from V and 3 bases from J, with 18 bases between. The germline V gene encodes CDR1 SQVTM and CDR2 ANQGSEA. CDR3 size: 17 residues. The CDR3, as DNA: TGCAGCGTTGAAGATACCGTAGGCAGGGGGGGCTACAATGAGCAGTTCTTC. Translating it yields CSVEDTVGRGGYNEQFF.

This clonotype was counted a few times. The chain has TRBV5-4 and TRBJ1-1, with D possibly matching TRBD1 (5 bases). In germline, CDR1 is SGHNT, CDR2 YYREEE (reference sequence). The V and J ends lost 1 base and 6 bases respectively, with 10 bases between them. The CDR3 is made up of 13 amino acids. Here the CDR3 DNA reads TGTGCCAGCAGCTTGCAGGGTTTCTCTGAAGCTTTCTTT. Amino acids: CASSLQGFSEAFF.

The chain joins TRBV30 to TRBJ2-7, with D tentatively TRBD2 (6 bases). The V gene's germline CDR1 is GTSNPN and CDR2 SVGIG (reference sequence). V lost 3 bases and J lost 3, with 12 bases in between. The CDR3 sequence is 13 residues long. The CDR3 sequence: CAWRAGGIYEQYF. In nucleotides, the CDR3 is TGTGCCTGGAGGGCCGGGGGAATCTACGAGCAGTACTTC. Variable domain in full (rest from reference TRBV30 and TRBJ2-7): SQTIHQWPATLVQPVGSPLSLECTVEGTSNPNLYWYRQAAGRGLQLLFYSVGIGQISSEVPQNLSASRPQDRQFILSSKKLLLSDSGFYLCAWRAGGIYEQYFGPGTRLTVT.

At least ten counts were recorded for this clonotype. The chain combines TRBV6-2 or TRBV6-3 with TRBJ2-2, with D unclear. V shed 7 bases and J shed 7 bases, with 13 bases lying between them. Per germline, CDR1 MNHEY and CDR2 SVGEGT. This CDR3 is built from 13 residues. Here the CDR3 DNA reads TGTGCCAGCACGTGGCAGGCCCGCGGGGAGCTGTTTTTT. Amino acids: CASTWQARGELFF.

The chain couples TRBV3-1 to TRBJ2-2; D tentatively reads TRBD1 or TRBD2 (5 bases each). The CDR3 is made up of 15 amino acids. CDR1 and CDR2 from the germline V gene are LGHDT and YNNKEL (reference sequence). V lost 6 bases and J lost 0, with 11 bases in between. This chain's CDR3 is CASRGTGTNTGELFF. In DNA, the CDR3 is TGTGCCAGCAGAGGGACGGGCACGAACACCGGGGAGCTGTTTTTT.

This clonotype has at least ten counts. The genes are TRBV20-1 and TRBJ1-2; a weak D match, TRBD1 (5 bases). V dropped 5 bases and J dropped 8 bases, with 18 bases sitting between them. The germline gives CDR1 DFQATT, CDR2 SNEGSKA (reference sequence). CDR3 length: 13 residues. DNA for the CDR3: TGCAGTGCTTCGAGGCCTGAACGGGACGGCTACACCTTC. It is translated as CSASRPERDGYTF.

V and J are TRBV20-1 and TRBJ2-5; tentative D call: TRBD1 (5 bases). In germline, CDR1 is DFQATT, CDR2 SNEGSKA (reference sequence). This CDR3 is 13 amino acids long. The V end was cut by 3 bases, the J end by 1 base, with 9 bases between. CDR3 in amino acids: CSASTGPQETQYF. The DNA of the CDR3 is TGCAGTGCTAGCACAGGCCCCCAAGAGACCCAGTACTTC.

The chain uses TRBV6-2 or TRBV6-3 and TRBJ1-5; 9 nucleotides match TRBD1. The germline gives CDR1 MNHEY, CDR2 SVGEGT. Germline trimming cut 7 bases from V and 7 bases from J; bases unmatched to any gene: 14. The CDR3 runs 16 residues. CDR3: CASKKGTGGAGQPQHF. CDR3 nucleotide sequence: TGTGCCAGCAAGAAAGGTACAGGGGGCGCCGGACAGCCCCAGCATTTT.

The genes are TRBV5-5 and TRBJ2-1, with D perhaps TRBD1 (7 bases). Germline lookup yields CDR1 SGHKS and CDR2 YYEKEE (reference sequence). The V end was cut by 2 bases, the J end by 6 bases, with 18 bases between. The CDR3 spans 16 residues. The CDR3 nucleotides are TGTGCCAGCAGCTTTCCGGAGGGGGCCTTGGGCAATGAGCAGTTCTTC. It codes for CASSFPEGALGNEQFF.

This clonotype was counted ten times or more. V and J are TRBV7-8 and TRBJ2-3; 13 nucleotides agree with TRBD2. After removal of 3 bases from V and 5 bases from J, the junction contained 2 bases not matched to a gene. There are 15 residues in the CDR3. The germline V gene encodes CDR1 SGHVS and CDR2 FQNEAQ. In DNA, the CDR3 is TGTGCCAGCAGCTTGGGACTAGCGGGAATAGATACGCAGTATTTT. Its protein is CASSLGLAGIDTQYF.

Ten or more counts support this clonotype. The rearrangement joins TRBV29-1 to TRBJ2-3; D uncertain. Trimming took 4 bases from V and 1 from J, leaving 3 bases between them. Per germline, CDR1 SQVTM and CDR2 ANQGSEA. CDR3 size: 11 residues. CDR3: CSVVGTDTQYF. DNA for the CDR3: TGCAGCGTTGTCGGCACAGATACGCAGTATTTT.

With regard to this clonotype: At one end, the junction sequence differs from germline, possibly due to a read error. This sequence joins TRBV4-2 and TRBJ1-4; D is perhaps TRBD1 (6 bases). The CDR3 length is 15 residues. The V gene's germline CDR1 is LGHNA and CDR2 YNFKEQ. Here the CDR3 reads CVSSPPGARGEKLFF. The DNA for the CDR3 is TGTGTCAGCAGCCCCCCAGGGGCAAGAGGGGAAAAACTGTTTTTT.

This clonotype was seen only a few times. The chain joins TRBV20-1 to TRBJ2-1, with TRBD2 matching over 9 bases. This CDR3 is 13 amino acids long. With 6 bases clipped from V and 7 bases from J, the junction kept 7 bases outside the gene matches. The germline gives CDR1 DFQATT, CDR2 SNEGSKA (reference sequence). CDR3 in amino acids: CSAKAGGINEQFF. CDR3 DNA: TGCAGTGCCAAGGCGGGAGGGATAAATGAGCAGTTCTTC.

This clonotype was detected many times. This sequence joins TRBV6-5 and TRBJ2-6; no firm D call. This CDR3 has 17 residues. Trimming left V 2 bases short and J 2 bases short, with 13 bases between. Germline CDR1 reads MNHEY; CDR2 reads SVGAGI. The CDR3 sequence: CASSYNRPRTGANVLTF. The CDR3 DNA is TGTGCCAGCAGTTACAATCGGCCCCGTACTGGGGCCAACGTCCTGACTTTC.

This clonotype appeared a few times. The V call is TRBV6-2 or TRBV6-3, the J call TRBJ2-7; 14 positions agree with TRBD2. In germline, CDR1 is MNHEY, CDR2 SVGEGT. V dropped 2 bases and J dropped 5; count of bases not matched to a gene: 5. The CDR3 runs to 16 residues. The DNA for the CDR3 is TGTGCCAGCAGTTACCGACTAGCGGGAGGGGCAAACGAGCAGTACTTC. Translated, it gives CASSYRLAGGANEQYF.

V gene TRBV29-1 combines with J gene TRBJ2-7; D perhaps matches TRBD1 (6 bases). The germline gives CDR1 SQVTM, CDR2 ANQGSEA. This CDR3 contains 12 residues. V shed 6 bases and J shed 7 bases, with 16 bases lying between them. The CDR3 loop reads CSVDSGVGEQYF. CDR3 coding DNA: TGCAGCGTGGATTCAGGGGTTGGAGAGCAGTACTTC.